These 27 T cell receptor beta chains came from one sample sequenced in a study of cytomegalovirus exposure and HLA in healthy donors. The PCR used 60 Vbeta and 13 Jbeta primers. Method: immunoSEQ multiplex PCR; TCRdb's copy keeps in-frame clones and lacks some. Altogether some 220,000 clones are present, around 80% being singletons, with the ten largest covering under 0.6%. Source material: PBMCs. These receptors all stem from a boy aged 5-17 years in good health and CMV-seronegative.

V and J are TRBV5-6 and TRBJ2-5, with TRBD2 identical over 11 bases. The DNA end favors TRBJ2-7, so the J call may be wrong. This CDR3 spans 18 amino acids. Germline V gene lookup returns CDR1 SGHDT and CDR2 YYEEEE. CDR3: CASSLKGLAGFLAYEQYF. CDR3 coding DNA: TGTGCCAGCAGCTTGAAAGGACTAGCGGGTTTCTTAGCCTACGAGCAGTACTTC.

This chain joins TRBV11-2 and TRBJ2-2; weak D call: TRBD1 (6 bases). V was trimmed by 3 bases and J by 5 bases, leaving 16 bases between them. CDR1 and CDR2 (germline): SGHAT, FQNNGV. The CDR3 spans 16 residues. The CDR3 region is CASSFILWQGTGELFF. Written as DNA, the CDR3 is TGTGCCAGCAGCTTTATCTTGTGGCAGGGGACCGGGGAGCTGTTTTTT.

This sequence joins TRBV29-1 and TRBJ2-2; D is unclear. The CDR3 has 13 amino acids. CDR1 and CDR2 from the germline V gene are SQVTM and ANQGSEA. Trimming stripped 5 bases from V and 2 bases from J, with 9 bases between. The CDR3 bases are TGCAGCGTTCGGTCGGGTAACACCGGGGAGCTGTTTTTT. It yields the protein CSVRSGNTGELFF.

The chain couples TRBV6-5 to TRBJ2-7; no clear D. CDR3 length equals 13 residues. Germline CDR1 is MNHEY and CDR2 is SVGAGI. V was shortened by 2 bases and J by 2 bases, with 7 bases between the two germline ends. The CDR3 region is CASSYGFPYEQYF. The CDR3 nucleotides are TGTGCCAGCAGTTACGGCTTTCCCTACGAGCAGTACTTC.

There are a few counts of this clone. This chain uses TRBV13 with TRBJ1-2, with TRBD1 matching over 9 bases. The CDR3 contains 13 residues. J was trimmed by 7 bases and V by 5 bases; bases with no gene match: 5. Per the germline V gene, CDR1 is PRHDT and CDR2 is FYEKMQ (reference sequence). CDR3 sequence reads: CASSLQGAGGYTF. DNA of the CDR3: TGTGCCAGCAGCCTACAGGGGGCTGGTGGCTACACCTTC.

The CDR3 is CAWSVHRYRDRGVEQYF. The CDR3 DNA reads as TGTGCCTGGAGTGTCCACCGTTATCGGGACAGGGGGGTCGAGCAGTACTTC. The V and J genes are TRBV30 and TRBJ2-7; 11 positions agree with TRBD1. V lost 0 bases, J lost 6 bases, and 13 bases stayed unmatched. The CDR3 has 17 residues. CDR1 and CDR2 from the germline V gene are GTSNPN and SVGIG (reference sequence).

The chain combines TRBV6-5 with TRBJ2-3; 9 nucleotides agree with TRBD1. V trimming: 4 bases; J trimming: 6 bases; junction bases outside the gene matches: 11. The CDR3 loop spans 16 amino acids. Germline V lookup: CDR1 MNHEY, CDR2 SVGAGI. DNA for the CDR3: TGTGCCAGCAGTTCTTCCCGGGACAGGGAGCAGGATACGCAGTATTTT. This sequence encodes CASSSSRDREQDTQYF.

The gene calls are TRBV9 and TRBJ2-3; D is possibly TRBD2 (5 bases). Deletions cut 0 bases from V and 5 bases from J, with 19 bases between. The CDR3 is made up of 17 amino acids. The germline gives CDR1 SGDLS, CDR2 YYNGEE. DNA of the CDR3: TGTGCCAGCAGCGTAGCGTCTAACGCGGCACGGGGAGATACGCAGTATTTT. Protein: CASSVASNAARGDTQYF.

The V and J genes are TRBV6-5 and TRBJ1-5; perhaps TRBD1 as D (5 bases). Germline CDR1 reads MNHEY; CDR2 reads SVGAGI. Trimming removed 6 bases from V and 4 bases from J, with 13 bases in between. The CDR3 sequence is 14 residues long. This CDR3 is CASSQRQKNQPQHF. Here the CDR3 DNA reads TGTGCCAGCAGCCAGAGACAGAAGAATCAGCCCCAGCATTTT.

This clone is a singleton in its sample. The V call is TRBV30, the J call TRBJ2-1; 8 bases match TRBD2. V lost 1 base, J lost 6 bases, and 11 bases stayed unmatched. The V gene's germline CDR1 is GTSNPN and CDR2 SVGIG (reference sequence). The length of the CDR3 is 16 residues. Here the CDR3 reads CAWSDRERGYINEQFF. In DNA, the CDR3 is TGTGCCTGGAGTGACCGGGAGCGGGGGTATATCAATGAGCAGTTCTTC. The full variable domain, its missing parts supplied by reference TRBV30 and TRBJ2-1, is SQTIHQWPATLVQPVGSPLSLECTVEGTSNPNLYWYRQAAGRGLQLLFYSVGIGQISSEVPQNLSASRPQDRQFILSSKKLLLSDSGFYLCAWSDRERGYINEQFFGPGTRLTVL.

The chain uses TRBV27 and TRBJ1-5; D unclear. Per the germline V gene, CDR1 is MNHEY and CDR2 is SMNVEV (reference sequence). The CDR3 runs 15 residues. The V gene lost 3 bases and the J gene lost 7 bases, with 16 bases spanning the gap. This chain's CDR3 is CASSFSGLGVQPQHF. The CDR3 nucleotides read TGTGCCAGCAGTTTCTCGGGTCTAGGAGTGCAGCCCCAGCATTTT.

The chain couples TRBV4-1 to TRBJ2-5, with D possibly being TRBD1 (7 bases). Germline CDR1 and CDR2: MGHRA and YSYEKL. V lost 4 bases and J lost 4, with 22 bases in between. CDR3 length: 17 amino acids. The CDR3 sequence is CASSPRVTQGGRETQYF. Here the CDR3 DNA reads TGCGCCAGCAGCCCGAGGGTGACCCAGGGGGGCCGAGAGACCCAGTACTTC.

V gene TRBV6-5 combines with J gene TRBJ2-1; a possible D gene is TRBD1 (5 bases). Germline-derived CDR1 and CDR2 are MNHEY and SVGAGI. Trimming left V 1 base short and J 6 bases short, with 10 bases between. The CDR3 is 14 residues long. In DNA form, the CDR3 reads TGTGCCAGCAGTTACTTTCGGACACCCAATGAGCAGTTCTTC. Translated, it gives CASSYFRTPNEQFF.

This clone is a singleton in its sample. The chain has TRBV19 and TRBJ1-5; D perhaps matches TRBD1 (6 bases). The CDR3 length is 13 residues. The V gene's germline CDR1 is LNHDA and CDR2 SQIVND (reference sequence). The ends were cut back, 5 bases at V and 7 bases at J, with 12 bases in the middle. CDR3 loop: CASSPQGGQPQHF. As DNA, the CDR3 is TGTGCCAGTAGTCCACAGGGAGGGCAGCCCCAGCATTTT.

The V call is TRBV10-1, the J call TRBJ2-1; 9 bases line up with TRBD2. CDR1 and CDR2 (germline): WNHNN, SYGVQD (reference sequence). Germline trimming cut 3 bases from V and 6 bases from J; bases unmatched to any gene: 6. The CDR3 contains 15 residues. The CDR3 region has the DNA TGCGCCAGCAGTGAACCGGGAGCGGGAGGCAATGAGCAGTTCTTC. It translates to CASSEPGAGGNEQFF.

In its sample, this clone was seen a few times. This chain links TRBV4-2 with TRBJ1-5; 9 bases align to TRBD1. From germline, CDR1 is LGHNA and CDR2 YNFKEQ. The CDR3 sequence is 16 residues long. With 6 bases clipped from V and 5 bases from J, the junction kept 11 bases outside the gene matches. The CDR3 loop reads CASRFGTGREDQPQHF. The CDR3 DNA follows: TGTGCCAGCAGGTTCGGGACAGGGCGAGAAGATCAGCCCCAGCATTTT.

This chain joins TRBV5-6 and TRBJ2-4; D might be TRBD1 (5 bases). The germline V and J ends were trimmed by 0 bases and 15 bases, with 19 bases remaining between them. In germline, CDR1 is SGHDT, CDR2 YYEEEE. CDR3 length equals 14 residues. The chain's CDR3 is CASSLEGAFTRAYF. CDR3 DNA: TGTGCCAGCAGCTTGGAAGGGGCCTTCACACGAGCGTACTTC. Full variable domain (remainder filled in from reference TRBV5-6 and TRBJ2-4): DAGVTQSPTHLIKTRGQQVTLRCSPKSGHDTVSWYQQALGQGPQFIFQYYEEEERQRGNFPDRFSGHQFPNYSSELNVNALLLGDSALYLCASSLEGAFTRAYFGAGTRLSVL.

V is TRBV4-2 and J is TRBJ1-5; D is perhaps TRBD1 (5 bases). Trimming stripped 0 bases from V and 0 bases from J, with 6 bases between. Per germline, CDR1 LGHNA and CDR2 YNFKEQ. The CDR3 is 15 residues long. CDR3 DNA: TGTGCCAGCAGCCAAGATGGGGCTAGCAATCAGCCCCAGCATTTT. Residues: CASSQDGASNQPQHF.

V and J are TRBV5-1 and TRBJ1-1, with 9 bases identical to TRBD1. Germline trimming cut 4 bases from V and 4 bases from J; bases unmatched to any gene: 5. This CDR3 spans 14 amino acids. The germline V gene encodes CDR1 SGHRS and CDR2 YFSETQ. In DNA form, the CDR3 reads TGCGCCAGCAGCGCGGGACAGGGCGGCACTGAAGCTTTCTTT. Residues: CASSAGQGGTEAFF.

V usage is TRBV5-1 and J usage is TRBJ2-1, with 9 bases matching TRBD2. V lost 2 bases and J lost 6; bases outside the gene matches: 6. This CDR3 has 15 amino acids. Germline V CDR1 and CDR2: SGHRS, YFSETQ. CDR3 amino acids: CASSLGLASLNEQFF. The CDR3 DNA follows: TGCGCCAGCAGCTTAGGACTAGCGAGCCTCAATGAGCAGTTCTTC.

V usage is TRBV5-1 and J usage is TRBJ1-5; D may be TRBD1 (5 bases). CDR3 length: 15 residues. The germline V and J ends were trimmed by 2 bases and 4 bases, with 13 bases remaining between them. From germline, CDR1 is SGHRS and CDR2 YFSETQ. The CDR3 nucleotides read TGCGCCAGCAGCTTCTTCGGGGGAGGTAATCAGCCCCAGCATTTT. This translates into CASSFFGGGNQPQHF. Filled out from reference TRBV5-1 and TRBJ1-5, the complete variable domain reads KAGVTQTPRYLIKTRGQQVTLSCSPISGHRSVSWYQQTPGQGLQFLFEYFSETQRNKGNFPGRFSGRQFSNSRSEMNVSTLELGDSALYLCASSFFGGGNQPQHFGDGTRLSIL.

This chain connects TRBV10-2 to TRBJ2-5; TRBD2 matches at 11 bases. Per the germline V gene, CDR1 is WSHSY and CDR2 is SAAADI. The ends lost 0 bases at V and 7 bases at J; junction bases unmatched: 10. This CDR3 region has 17 residues. CDR3 protein: CASSESRTSGFRRTQYF. In nucleotides, the CDR3 is TGCGCCAGCAGTGAGTCAAGGACTAGCGGGTTCAGGAGGACCCAGTACTTC.

The V gene is TRBV6-6, the J gene TRBJ1-6, with D unresolved. The CDR3 spans 14 residues. The germline V gene has CDR1 MNHNY and CDR2 SVGAGI (reference sequence). V dropped 1 base and J dropped 11 bases, with 12 bases sitting between them. The chain's CDR3 is CASSYLGRAAPLHF. The CDR3 region has the DNA TGTGCCAGCAGTTACTTGGGGAGGGCCGCACCCCTCCACTTT.

This clone was observed a handful of times. The J gene is TRBJ2-1, the V gene TRBV6-5, with D perhaps TRBD2 (5 bases). CDR1 is MNHEY, CDR2 SVGAGI, per germline. There are 14 residues in the CDR3. The V end was cut by 2 bases, the J end by 6 bases, with 11 bases between. CDR3 DNA: TGTGCCAGCAGTTACCTGCGGGTGAGCAATGAGCAGTTCTTC. It specifies CASSYLRVSNEQFF.

This sequence joins TRBV19 and TRBJ2-5; the D is unclear. V was trimmed by 3 bases and J by 5 bases, leaving 7 bases between them. CDR3 length: 12 residues. Looked up from germline, CDR1 is LNHDA and CDR2 is SQIVND (reference sequence). The CDR3 here is CASSISRETQYF. The CDR3 DNA follows: TGTGCCAGTAGTATTAGTCGGGAGACCCAGTACTTC.

The chain is built from TRBV19 and TRBJ1-5; tentative D call: TRBD1 (6 bases). This CDR3 spans 15 amino acids. CDR1 and CDR2 from the germline V gene are LNHDA and SQIVND (reference sequence). V lost 5 bases to trimming and J lost 0 bases, with 11 bases between them. The CDR3 protein is CASSWGPNSNQPQHF. CDR3 sequence (DNA): TGTGCCAGTAGTTGGGGGCCTAATAGCAATCAGCCCCAGCATTTT.

This clone has more than one count but fewer than ten. The chain is built from TRBV6-1 and TRBJ1-6, with no clear D. Trimming took 10 bases from V and 0 from J, leaving 10 bases between them. CDR1 is MNHNS, CDR2 SASEGT, per germline. This CDR3 is 14 amino acids long. CDR3 residues: CATQTSSYNSPLHF. DNA for the CDR3: TGTGCCACCCAAACGAGCTCCTATAATTCACCCCTCCACTTT.